The T cell receptor (beta chain) under discussion was sequenced for a study of control samples from healthy donors and cancer patients. The V gene's germline CDR1 is MDHEN and CDR2 SYDVKM. The CDR3 has 12 amino acids. The ends were cut back, 2 bases at V and 6 bases at J, with 8 bases in the middle. Libraries were prepared by immunoSEQ multiplex PCR; TCRdb keeps only in-frame clonotypes and omits some of them. The table includes around 85,000 clones, approximately 88% detected once. The V and J genes are TRBV28 and TRBJ2-7, with TRBD1 as a possible D gene (5 bases). The source is a woman aged 60-75 years in good health. Input material: blood. The CDR3 protein is CASSLQGSEQYF. CDR3 in DNA: TGTGCCAGCAGTTTACAGGGATCCGAGCAGTACTTC.